Listed below are T cell receptor beta chains from one sample, sequenced in a study of cytomegalovirus exposure and HLA in healthy donors. TCRdb's table, derived via immunoSEQ multiplex PCR, lists solely in-frame clones and lacks some. The data hold over 100,000 clones, with around 79% observed a single time. Sample: PBMCs. These receptors were collected from a woman in her forties in good health and CMV-seropositive. Each CDR3 is given with its conserved first and last residue. The D gene is left open where the match is weak. The listing skips clone size in some rows; elsewhere it reads once, few, many or a size class.

v_gene	abundance	d_gene	j_gene	CDR3aa	CDR3nt
TRBV7-9	once	TRBD1	TRBJ1-2	CASSLKGGGGYTF	TGTGCCAGCAGCTTAAAAGGGGGCGGAGGCTACACCTTC
TRBV9	-	TRBD1	TRBJ1-6	CASSGDRGDNSPLHF	TGTGCCAGCAGCGGGGACAGGGGCGATAATTCACCCCTCCACTTT
TRBV30	-	TRBD1	TRBJ2-6	CAWGTGWGANVLTF	TGTGCCTGGGGGACAGGGTGGGGGGCCAACGTCCTGACTTTC
TRBV6-5	-	TRBD2	TRBJ2-7	CATQRGAYEQYF	TGTGCCACGCAGCGGGGGGCCTACGAGCAGTACTTC
TRBV9	-	-	TRBJ2-3	CASGYAVGTDTQYF	TGTGCCAGCGGCTACGCGGTGGGCACAGATACGCAGTATTTT
TRBV7-8	once	-	TRBJ2-5	CASSPLDGFGGQRQETQYF	TGTGCCAGCAGCCCTCTGGATGGGTTCGGCGGACAGAGACAAGAGACCCAGTACTTC
TRBV5-5	-	TRBD1	TRBJ2-3	CASGIGQVSTDTQYF	TGTGCCAGCGGGATTGGACAGGTTAGCACAGATACGCAGTATTTT
TRBV19	-	-	TRBJ1-2	CASSTVAGTTRYGYTF	TGTGCCAGTAGTACAGTCGCCGGGACAACGCGCTATGGCTACACCTTC
TRBV5-4	-	-	TRBJ1-1	CASSLVSGTEAFF	TGTGCCAGCAGCTTGGTGTCAGGCACTGAAGCTTTCTTT
TRBV28	-	TRBD1	TRBJ1-3	CASSHTGGSGNTIYF	TGTGCCAGCAGTCATACAGGGGGCTCTGGAAACACCATATATTTT
TRBV2	few	-	TRBJ1-5	CASSEPEGGSPNQPQHF	TGTGCCAGCAGTGAACCCGAGGGCGGCAGCCCTAATCAGCCCCAGCATTTT
TRBV7-2	-	TRBD1	TRBJ1-1	CASSPTTGFNTEAFF	TGTGCCAGCAGCCCCACGACAGGGTTCAACACTGAAGCTTTCTTT
TRBV4-3	few	TRBD1	TRBJ1-6	CASSQETDRASSYNSPLHF	TGCGCCAGCAGCCAAGAGACCGACAGGGCTAGCTCCTATAATTCACCCCTCCACTTT
TRBV5-1	-	TRBD1	TRBJ1-2	CASSFGGGQGDGYTF	TGCGCCAGCAGCTTCGGAGGGGGACAGGGGGATGGCTACACCTTC
TRBV14	-	-	TRBJ1-2	CASSHRLNYGYTF	TGTGCCAGCAGCCACCGACTGAACTATGGCTACACCTTC
TRBV4-3	-	-	TRBJ2-1	CASSQEGTSRSNEQFF	TGCGCCAGCAGCCAGGAAGGGACTTCCAGATCCAATGAGCAGTTCTTC
TRBV7-2	-	TRBD1	TRBJ1-2	CASSLVGGDRIPHF	TGTGCCAGCAGCTTAGTGGGTGGGGACAGGATTCCACACTTC
TRBV7-2	once	TRBD2	TRBJ2-5	CASSLRASGPQETQYF	TGTGCCAGCAGCTTACGGGCTAGCGGCCCCCAAGAGACCCAGTACTTC
TRBV18	-	TRBD1	TRBJ1-5	CASSPDRDQPQHF	TGTGCCAGCTCGCCGGACAGGGATCAGCCCCAGCATTTT
TRBV23-1	-	TRBD1	TRBJ1-1	CASSLVRGRTEAFF	TGCGCCAGCAGTCTTGTCAGGGGGCGGACTGAAGCTTTCTTT
TRBV5-1	-	-	TRBJ1-4	CASRRATGTGVNEKLFF	TGCGCCAGCAGGAGAGCTACAGGGACCGGGGTTAATGAAAAACTGTTTTTT
TRBV5-1	-	-	TRBJ2-7	CASSIGQSYEQYF	TGCGCCAGCAGCATAGGACAGTCCTACGAGCAGTACTTC
TRBV28	-	TRBD1	TRBJ2-1	CASSFSGTGTNEQFF	TGTGCCAGCAGTTTCTCTGGGACAGGGACCAATGAGCAGTTCTTC
TRBV10-3	-	-	TRBJ1-5	CAISGQGGDQPQHF	TGTGCCATCAGTGGGCAGGGAGGCGATCAGCCCCAGCATTTT
TRBV18	-	-	TRBJ2-5	CASSPGGGAETQYF	TGTGCCAGCTCACCGGGAGGCGGGGCAGAGACCCAGTACTTC
TRBV18	-	-	TRBJ1-5	CASSPIRGSVSAQHF	TGTGCCAGCTCACCAATTAGGGGATCAGTCTCGGCCCAGCATTTT
TRBV6-5	-	TRBD1	TRBJ1-4	CASSLDRGEKLFF	TGTGCCAGCAGTTTGGACAGGGGCGAAAAACTGTTTTTT
TRBV4-3	-	TRBD2	TRBJ2-5	CASSQEPSGGAKETQYF	TGCGCCAGCAGCCAAGAGCCCAGCGGGGGGGCGAAAGAGACCCAGTACTTC
TRBV19	-	TRBD1	TRBJ2-3	CAMLQGATDTQYF	TGTGCCATGCTGCAGGGGGCGACAGATACGCAGTATTTT
TRBV5-3	-	TRBD1	TRBJ2-7	CARSLGPAGGVYEQYF	TGTGCCAGAAGCCTTGGGCCGGCAGGGGGAGTCTACGAGCAGTACTTC
TRBV4-3	once	-	TRBJ2-1	CASSTRPIPSYTNEVNEQFF	TGCGCCAGCAGCACACGACCGATCCCTAGCTATACTAATGAAGTCAATGAGCAGTTCTTC
TRBV27	once	TRBD2	TRBJ2-3	CASSKAGTPDTQYF	TGTGCCAGCAGCAAAGCGGGGACCCCGGATACGCAGTATTTT
TRBV5-1	-	-	TRBJ1-1	CASSLAGWGGNTEAFF	TGCGCCAGCAGCTTGGCTGGGTGGGGAGGGAACACTGAAGCTTTCTTT
TRBV7-6	-	TRBD2	TRBJ2-5	CAAGLASETQYF	TGTGCAGCGGGACTAGCGTCGGAGACCCAGTACTTC
TRBV28	-	-	TRBJ1-5	CASRLLNQPQHF	TGTGCCAGCAGACTACTCAATCAGCCCCAGCATTTT
TRBV7-2	-	TRBD1	TRBJ2-7	CASSFSGGASYEQYF	TGTGCCAGCAGCTTTTCAGGGGGAGCTTCCTACGAGCAGTACTTC
TRBV6-1	-	-	TRBJ1-2	CASLSPRFNYGYTF	TGTGCCTCCCTATCCCCCCGATTCAACTATGGCTACACCTTC
TRBV6-1	-	-	TRBJ2-3	CASSERLDTQYF	TGTGCCAGCAGTGAACGTCTAGATACGCAGTATTTT
TRBV29-1	-	-	TRBJ2-5	CSAARETGGTQYF	TGCAGCGCCGCGAGGGAGACCGGGGGGACCCAGTACTTC
TRBV7-2	few	-	TRBJ1-2	CASSSGADRLKGYTF	TGTGCCAGCAGCTCTGGAGCGGACCGATTGAAAGGCTACACCTTC
TRBV27	-	-	TRBJ1-2	CASSIQGDYGYTF	TGTGCCAGCAGTATACAGGGAGACTATGGCTACACCTTC
TRBV5-1	-	TRBD2	TRBJ2-3	CASSTNPGLAGGDTQYF	TGCGCCAGCAGCACCAACCCAGGACTAGCGGGGGGAGATACGCAGTATTTT
TRBV7-9	-	TRBD2	TRBJ2-1	CASSPGTSRTRVFF	TGTGCCAGCAGCCCCGGGACTAGCCGTACCCGTGTGTTCTTC
TRBV2	-	-	TRBJ1-1	CASGQTAMRAEAFF	TGTGCCAGCGGACAGACAGCAATGCGGGCTGAAGCTTTCTTT
TRBV13	few	-	TRBJ1-1	CASSASEAFF	TGTGCCAGCAGCGCCAGTGAAGCTTTCTTT
TRBV29-1	-	-	TRBJ1-1	CSEFNTGNTEAFF	TGCAGCGAATTTAACACAGGGAACACTGAAGCTTTCTTT
TRBV6-1	-	-	TRBJ1-1	CASKEGNTEAFF	TGTGCCAGCAAGGAGGGAAACACTGAAGCTTTCTTT
TRBV28	-	-	TRBJ1-1	CASSLWAQNNAEAFF	TGTGCCAGCAGTTTATGGGCCCAGAACAACGCTGAAGCTTTCTTT
TRBV10-3	-	TRBD2	TRBJ2-3	CAISGLGLADSINTQYF	TGTGCCATCAGTGGCCTCGGACTAGCGGATAGCATAAATACGCAGTATTTT
TRBV14	-	-	TRBJ1-3	CASTVSGNTIYF	TGTGCCAGCACCGTCTCTGGAAACACCATATATTTT
TRBV11-1	-	-	TRBJ1-1	CASSFQAMNTEAFF	TGTGCCAGCAGCTTCCAGGCGATGAACACTGAAGCTTTCTTT
TRBV6-5	-	TRBD2	TRBJ2-7	CASRRTSEIYEQYF	TGTGCCAGCAGACGGACTAGCGAGATATACGAGCAGTACTTC
TRBV19	-	-	TRBJ1-5	CASSIDQGSNQPQHF	TGTGCCAGTAGTATAGACCAGGGTAGCAATCAGCCCCAGCATTTT
TRBV7-9	-	-	TRBJ1-4	CASSLTSPLNEKLFF	TGTGCCAGCAGCTTAACTAGCCCGTTAAATGAAAAACTGTTTTTT
TRBV6-6	once	TRBD1	TRBJ1-5	CASSPDRGGQPQHF	TGTGCCAGCAGTCCTGACAGGGGTGGTCAGCCCCAGCATTTT
TRBV30	-	-	TRBJ2-3	CAWSVSGGTDTQYF	TGTGCCTGGAGTGTAAGTGGGGGGACAGATACGCAGTATTTT
TRBV19	-	TRBD2	TRBJ2-7	CASSIRTRSSYEQYF	TGTGCCAGTAGTATCAGGACTAGGAGCTCCTACGAGCAGTACTTC
TRBV7-2	-	-	TRBJ2-1	CASSLVAGPYGEQFF	TGTGCCAGCAGCTTAGTCGCGGGGCCCTACGGTGAGCAGTTCTTC
TRBV7-2	-	-	TRBJ1-1	CASSKHQNTEAFF	TGTGCCAGCAGCAAACATCAGAACACTGAAGCTTTCTTT